These 19 T cell receptor beta chains were sequenced from one sample in a study of T cells in Graves' hyperthyroidism and ophthalmopathy. RNA transcripts provided the source from which TCR beta CDR3 regions were amplified. TCR CDR3 regions were first amplified by RT-PCR with HTBI primers. A single record per CDR3 protein comes from TCRdb applying MiXCR to the multiplex PCR reads. This table has about 340,000 distinct CDR3 sequences, approximately 22% appearing once. Input material: blood. These receptors were collected from a woman aged 50 to 60 with Graves' hyperthyroidism.

This clonotype has a count of ten or more. This sequence joins TRBV6-5 and TRBJ1-1; D remains ambiguous. This CDR3 spans 13 amino acids. The germline V and J ends were trimmed by 0 bases and 7 bases, with 9 bases remaining between them. Per germline, CDR1 MNHEY and CDR2 SVGAGI. The DNA of the CDR3 is TGTGCCAGCAGTTACTCATATAGGGATGAAGCTTTCTTT. This sequence encodes CASSYSYRDEAFF.

This clonotype was detected ten times or more. The chain uses TRBV10-3 and TRBJ2-2; 12 bases map to TRBD2. The J segment lost 0 bases and the V segment lost 5 bases, leaving 1 base of the junction unmatched. The CDR3 is 16 amino acids. Germline CDR1 reads ENHRY; CDR2 reads SYGVKD. CDR3 in DNA: TGTGCCATCAGTCCTAGCGGGAGGGCGAACACCGGGGAGCTGTTTTTT. It translates to CAISPSGRANTGELFF.

The sample holds many counts of this clonotype. The chain uses TRBV12-3 or TRBV12-4 and TRBJ1-5; TRBD1 matches at 11 bases. V trimming: 3 bases; J trimming: 2 bases; junction bases outside the gene matches: 3. There are 16 residues in the CDR3. In DNA, the CDR3 is TGTGCCAGCAGTTTCGGGACAGGGGGTCGCAATCAGCCCCAGCATTTT. Translated, it gives CASSFGTGGRNQPQHF.

The table lists this clonotype with many counts. The chain combines TRBV5-1 with TRBJ2-2; 8 nucleotides align to TRBD2. The CDR3 consists of 16 residues. Trimming took 6 bases from V and 0 from J; bases not matched to a gene: 7. Looked up from germline, CDR1 is SGHRS and CDR2 is YFSETQ. The DNA of the CDR3 is TGCGCCAGCAAATCGGGCGGGAGGCCGAACACCGGGGAGCTGTTTTTT. Its translation: CASKSGGRPNTGELFF.

This clonotype came up many times. The chain is built from TRBV28 and TRBJ1-4; the D is unclear. The CDR3 is 13 amino acids. V gave up 6 bases and J gave up 3 bases, with 8 bases separating them. CDR1 is MDHEN and CDR2 is SYDVKM in the germline V gene. CDR3 residues: CASSHKPNEKLFF. DNA for the CDR3: TGTGCCAGCAGCCACAAACCTAATGAAAAACTGTTTTTT. Complete variable domain (other parts from reference TRBV28 and TRBJ1-4): DVKVTQSSRYLVKRTGEKVFLECVQDMDHENMFWYRQDPGLGLRLIYFSYDVKMKEKGDIPEGYSVSREKKERFSLILESASTNQTSMYLCASSHKPNEKLFFGSGTQLSVL.

The CDR3 reads CASSLTTSGNGEQFF. CDR3 DNA: TGTGCCAGCAGCTTAACGACTAGCGGGAATGGTGAGCAGTTCTTC. This chain joins TRBV7-3 and TRBJ2-1; the match to TRBD2 covers 11 bases. The CDR3 runs to 15 residues. Germline values: CDR1 SGHTA, CDR2 FQGTGA. With V trimmed by 0 bases and J by 9 bases, 4 bases remained unmatched.

This clonotype was detected only a few times. This chain uses TRBV28 with TRBJ1-2, with TRBD1 matching over 7 bases. This CDR3 spans 14 amino acids. Germline V gives CDR1 MDHEN, CDR2 SYDVKM. J was trimmed by 3 bases and V by 5 bases; bases with no gene match: 6. The CDR3 nucleotides are TGTGCCAGCAGTCTTGACAGGGCCCACTATGGCTACACCTTC. Protein product: CASSLDRAHYGYTF.

There are many counts of this clonotype. The gene calls are TRBV7-9 and TRBJ2-1; TRBD2 matches 11 bases. The CDR3 loop spans 14 amino acids. The junction had 3 bases not matched to a gene; V was cut back by 7 bases and J by 4 bases. Germline assignment: CDR1 SEHNR and CDR2 FQNEAQ (reference sequence). CDR3 region: CASMTSGTYNEQFF. CDR3 coding DNA: TGTGCCAGCATGACTAGCGGGACATACAATGAGCAGTTCTTC.

In this sample, this clonotype turned up many times. This chain joins TRBV7-9 and TRBJ2-5; 7 bases map to TRBD2. The J segment lost 1 base and the V segment lost 5 bases, leaving 4 bases of the junction unmatched. The CDR3 is 14 residues long. Germline loops: CDR1 SEHNR, CDR2 FQNEAQ (reference sequence). The CDR3 DNA sequence: TGTGCCAGCAGCCCTCTAGCGGCCCAAGAGACCCAGTACTTC. Encoded protein: CASSPLAAQETQYF.

J is TRBJ2-1 and V is TRBV7-3, with 13 bases that match TRBD2. After removal of 4 bases from V and 3 bases from J, the junction contained 3 bases not matched to a gene. CDR1 is SGHTA, CDR2 FQGTGA, per germline. CDR3 size: 16 residues. The CDR3 nucleotides read TGTGCCAGCAGCTCCCGACTAGCGGGAGGCTACAATGAGCAGTTCTTC. Translation gives CASSSRLAGGYNEQFF.

This clonotype was observed at least ten times. The chain uses TRBV28 and TRBJ2-5, with 10 bases identical to TRBD1. CDR1 and CDR2 from the germline V gene are MDHEN and SYDVKM. The trim removed 6 bases at V and 1 base at J, leaving 5 bases unmatched. The CDR3 has 15 residues. The CDR3 nucleotides read TGTGCCAGCAGGTCCGGGACAGGGGCCCAAGAGACCCAGTACTTC. As protein: CASRSGTGAQETQYF.

This clonotype was picked up many times. V usage is TRBV7-9 and J usage is TRBJ2-1; 9 nucleotides align to TRBD1. The CDR3 is 18 residues long. CDR1 and CDR2 from the germline V gene are SEHNR and FQNEAQ (reference sequence). The V gene end was trimmed by 2 bases and the J gene end by 9 bases; junction bases not matched to a gene: 17. The CDR3 coding sequence is TGTGCCAGCAGCTTATTTCGATGGGGGACAGGGTCATTTAGTGAGCAGTTCTTC. Translated, it gives CASSLFRWGTGSFSEQFF.

This clonotype has a handful of counts. The chain recombines TRBV19 with TRBJ1-2, with D hard to call. The V gene lost 8 bases and the J gene lost 2 bases, with 9 bases spanning the gap. This CDR3 is 12 amino acids long. Germline CDR1 reads LNHDA; CDR2 reads SQIVND (reference sequence). This chain's CDR3 is CASGGENYGYTF. The CDR3 DNA follows: TGTGCCAGTGGTGGGGAAAACTATGGCTACACCTTC.

J is TRBJ2-1 and V is TRBV2; 14 positions match TRBD2. The CDR3 sequence is 16 residues long. Germline trimming cut 7 bases from V and 9 bases from J; bases unmatched to any gene: 11. CDR1 is SNHLY, CDR2 FYNNEI, per germline. CDR3 sequence reads: CASTDPTSGGAGEQFF. In DNA, the CDR3 is TGTGCCAGCACTGACCCGACTAGCGGGGGGGCTGGTGAGCAGTTCTTC.

This clonotype was counted at least ten times. V is TRBV20-1 and J is TRBJ2-7, with D perhaps being TRBD1 or TRBD2 (5 bases each). There are 12 residues in the CDR3. Trimming cost V 3 bases and J 1 base, with 7 bases left between them. Germline V gene sequence: CDR1 DFQATT, CDR2 SNEGSKA (reference sequence). The CDR3 here is CSARWGSYEQYF. The CDR3, as DNA: TGCAGTGCTAGGTGGGGGTCCTACGAGCAGTACTTC.

This clonotype was counted only a few times. One base away lies a much larger clone, so this may be a sequencing read error. The chain links TRBV20-1 to TRBJ2-7; TRBD2 matches 7 bases. Trimming removed 3 bases from V and 0 bases from J; junction bases left unmatched: 2. This CDR3 has 13 amino acids. CDR1 is DFQATT and CDR2 is SNEGSKA in the germline V gene (reference sequence). CDR3 DNA: TGCAGTGCTAGGGGGGGGAGCTCCTACGAGCAGTACTTC. Residues: CSARGGSSYEQYF.

The CDR3 here is CASSPSVSYEQYF. In DNA form, the CDR3 reads TGTGCCAGCAGCCCTAGTGTATCCTACGAGCAGTACTTC. The chain has TRBV3-1 and TRBJ2-7; D not resolved. V was shortened by 4 bases and J by 1 base, with 8 bases between the two germline ends. Germline loops: CDR1 LGHDT, CDR2 YNNKEL (reference sequence). The CDR3 extends over 13 amino acids.

This chain uses TRBV28 with TRBJ1-4; D unresolved. The CDR3 loop spans 10 amino acids. The V end lost 9 bases, the J end lost 12 bases, and 11 bases lay between the germline ends. Germline V gene sequence: CDR1 MDHEN, CDR2 SYDVKM. The CDR3 is CARLTMELFF. The CDR3 DNA is TGTGCCAGGCTCACGATGGAACTGTTTTTT. Full variable domain (rest looked up from reference TRBV28 and TRBJ1-4): DVKVTQSSRYLVKRTGEKVFLECVQDMDHENMFWYRQDPGLGLRLIYFSYDVKMKEKGDIPEGYSVSREKKERFSLILESASTNQTSMYLCARLTMELFFGSGTQLSVL.

Many counts were recorded for this clonotype. CDR3 region: CASSYRLGNQPQHF. CDR3 nucleotide sequence: TGTGCCAGCAGTTACAGGTTAGGCAATCAGCCCCAGCATTTT. J is TRBJ1-5 and V is TRBV6-5; D unresolved. Germline CDR1 and CDR2: MNHEY and SVGAGI. V lost 2 bases and J 2 bases, leaving 7 bases between the germline ends. There are 14 residues in the CDR3.